This entry is about one T cell receptor beta chain. TCR beta chains were sequenced at survey level with immunoSEQ. TCRdb's copy holds only in-frame clones and misses some; the assay was immunoSEQ multiplex PCR. The data show roughly 68,000 clones, over 85% seen once. This CDR3 contains 17 residues. Sequencing used PBMCs. The TCR was taken from a man aged 35-49 years with rheumatoid arthritis. This sequence joins TRBV21-1 and TRBJ1-2; no DNA check was done on the table's D call, TRBD1. TRBV21-1 is termed a pseudogene. In nucleotides, the CDR3 is TGTGCCAGCAGCAAAAAACCTGACAGGGGGAATTTCTATGGCTACACCTTC. Residues: CASSKKPDRGNFYGYTF.